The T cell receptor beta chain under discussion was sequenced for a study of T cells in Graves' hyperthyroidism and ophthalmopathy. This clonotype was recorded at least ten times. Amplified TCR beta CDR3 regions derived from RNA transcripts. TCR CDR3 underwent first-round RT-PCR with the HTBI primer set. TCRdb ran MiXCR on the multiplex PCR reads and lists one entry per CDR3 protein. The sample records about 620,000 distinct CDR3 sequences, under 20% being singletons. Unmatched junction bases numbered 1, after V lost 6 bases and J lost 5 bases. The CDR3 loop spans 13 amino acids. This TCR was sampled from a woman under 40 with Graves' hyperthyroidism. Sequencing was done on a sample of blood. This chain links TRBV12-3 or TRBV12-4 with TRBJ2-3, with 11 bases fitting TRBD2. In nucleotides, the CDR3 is TGTGCCAGCAGAACTAGCGGGGGAGATACGCAGTATTTT. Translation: CASRTSGGDTQYF.